This T cell receptor (beta chain) was identified during a study of blood T cell repertoires in COVID-19. About the research overall: The United States, Italy and Spain supplied acute and convalescent COVID-19 samples.

The table lists this clone with a count of one. Original processing methods: Amplification of reference gene primers provided the estimated nucleated cell counts. TCRdb keeps only in-frame clones here, not all; method: immunoSEQ multiplex PCR. That table is the source of V, J and clone size, and D and trimming were worked out from the DNA. The table has about 180,000 clones, roughly 89% seen once. With 5 bases clipped from V and 7 bases from J, the junction kept 7 bases outside the gene matches. The germline gives CDR1 SGHVS, CDR2 FQNEAQ. The CDR3 is 13 amino acids. The age range of participants was roughly 18 to 90 years, with residence in about two dozen US areas.

The chain joins TRBV7-8 to TRBJ1-1, with TRBD1 matching 7 bases. The receptor comes from a woman in her 40s with acute COVID-19. The sample taken for sequencing was PBMCs or T cells enriched from blood (not recorded which). DNA of the CDR3: TGTGCCAGCAGCCAGGGGGTCGCAGATGAAGCTTTCTTT. Protein: CASSQGVADEAFF.